One sample yielded the 20 T cell receptor beta chains listed below, sequenced in a study of shared clonotypes between healthy human individuals. Selected positively for CCR7 and CD45RO-negative, naive CD8 cells excluded terminally differentiated effector memory CD45RA+ cells. TCRdb's copy holds only in-frame clones and misses some; the assay was immunoSEQ multiplex PCR. The table includes about 2 million clones, about 95% detected once. The sequenced sample consisted of naive CD8+ T cells sorted from blood. Source of these receptors: a man aged 18 to 29 in good health.

The genes are TRBV4-1 and TRBJ2-5, with 11 positions matching TRBD1. The CDR3 spans 17 residues. Unmatched junction bases numbered 9, after V lost 2 bases and J lost 4 bases. CDR1 MGHRA and CDR2 YSYEKL come from the germline V gene. The CDR3 loop is CASSQSQDRGRGETQYF. Here the CDR3 DNA reads TGCGCCAGCAGCCAAAGCCAGGACAGGGGGCGCGGAGAGACCCAGTACTTC.

This sequence joins TRBV27 and TRBJ2-7; TRBD1 aligns across 10 bases. With V trimmed by 8 bases and J by 6 bases, 7 bases remained unmatched. This CDR3 has 13 amino acids. Germline V gene sequence: CDR1 MNHEY, CDR2 SMNVEV (reference sequence). The CDR3 sequence: CASAGQGPLEQYF. In DNA form, the CDR3 reads TGTGCCAGCGCGGGACAGGGGCCCCTCGAGCAGTACTTC.

The rearrangement joins TRBV2 to TRBJ1-3; 7 bases are shared with TRBD1. This CDR3 spans 15 amino acids. CDR1 is SNHLY, CDR2 FYNNEI, per germline. V was clipped by 6 bases and J by 0 bases; unmatched bases: 5. CDR3 protein: CASRTGSSSGNTIYF. As DNA, the CDR3 is TGTGCCAGCAGGACAGGGTCCAGCTCTGGAAACACCATATATTTT.

Regarding this clone: The sample carries other DNA sequences with the same CDR3. V usage is TRBV29-1 and J usage is TRBJ1-1; D unclear. The CDR3 totals 11 residues. V lost 4 bases and J 3 bases, leaving 6 bases between the germline ends. Germline assignment: CDR1 SQVTM and CDR2 ANQGSEA. This chain's CDR3 is CSVVSDTEAFF. The CDR3 nucleotides read TGCAGCGTTGTATCGGACACTGAAGCTTTCTTT.

The J gene is TRBJ2-7, the V gene TRBV13; D is perhaps TRBD2 (6 bases). The CDR3 is 15 amino acids. CDR1 and CDR2 from the germline V gene are PRHDT and FYEKMQ (reference sequence). Trimming cost V 5 bases and J 0 bases, with 14 bases left between them. The chain's CDR3 is CASSIGTGSSYEQYF. The CDR3 coding sequence is TGTGCCAGCAGCATCGGGACTGGGAGCTCCTACGAGCAGTACTTC.

The CDR3 region has the DNA TGTGCCAGCAGCTCGACGGGACAGGGGAGCTCCTACAATGAGCAGTTCTTC. Encoded protein: CASSSTGQGSSYNEQFF. The V gene is TRBV7-9, the J gene TRBJ2-1; 10 bases line up with TRBD1. J lost 0 bases, V lost 4 bases, and 6 bases had no gene match. The CDR3 contains 17 residues. In germline, CDR1 is SEHNR, CDR2 FQNEAQ (reference sequence).

The V gene is TRBV5-5, the J gene TRBJ1-2, with D possibly being TRBD1 (5 bases). CDR3 length: 13 residues. Per the germline V gene, CDR1 is SGHKS and CDR2 is YYEKEE (reference sequence). V shed 0 bases and J shed 7 bases, with 10 bases lying between them. The CDR3 nucleotides are TGTGCCAGCAGCTTGGTGGGGGATCCTGGCTACACCTTC. Residues: CASSLVGDPGYTF.

The V and J genes are TRBV11-3 and TRBJ2-3, with D hard to call. V shed 5 bases and J shed 3 bases, with 9 bases lying between them. This CDR3 has 13 amino acids. CDR1 SGHNT and CDR2 YENEEA come from the germline V gene. The CDR3 sequence is CASSPGVTDTQYF. In DNA, the CDR3 is TGTGCCAGCAGCCCTGGCGTGACAGATACGCAGTATTTT.

This chain uses TRBV6-6 with TRBJ2-7; D tentatively reads TRBD1 or TRBD2 (5 bases each). The CDR3 is 15 amino acids. From germline, CDR1 is MNHNY and CDR2 SVGAGI (reference sequence). Trimming left V 0 bases short and J 3 bases short, with 12 bases between. Here the CDR3 DNA reads TGTGCCAGCAGTTACTCGGTTGCAGGGAGCTACGAGCAGTACTTC. Protein: CASSYSVAGSYEQYF.

The rearrangement links TRBV2 to TRBJ1-2; D is unresolved. CDR1 is SNHLY, CDR2 FYNNEI, per germline. This CDR3 comprises 16 residues. Trimming left V 7 bases short and J 0 bases short, with 18 bases between. The CDR3 region is CASTSRGEGSNYGYTF. The CDR3 bases are TGTGCCAGCACATCTCGGGGAGAGGGCTCTAACTATGGCTACACCTTC.

Worth noting for this clone: Other DNA sequences in the sample encode the same CDR3. This chain links TRBV30 with TRBJ2-7, with a possible D match to TRBD2 (6 bases). Trimming removed 0 bases at V and 2 bases at J, with 11 bases between. The CDR3 covers 14 residues. Looked up from germline, CDR1 is GTSNPN and CDR2 is SVGIG (reference sequence). The DNA for the CDR3 is TGTGCCTGGAGTGTACTTGCGGGGCCCTACGAGCAGTACTTC. Amino acids: CAWSVLAGPYEQYF.

This chain links TRBV7-6 with TRBJ1-1, with unresolved D. The CDR3 is 13 amino acids. The germline CDR1 and CDR2 sequences are SGHVS and FNYEAQ. V gave up 5 bases and J gave up 4 bases, with 11 bases separating them. The CDR3 nucleotides read TGTGCCAGCAGCCTAAAAGAGGGCACTGAAGCTTTCTTT. It is translated as CASSLKEGTEAFF.

The CDR3 DNA is TGTGCCATCAGTGACCCGGGACAGGCCTCCTACGAGCAGTACTTC. Its translation: CAISDPGQASYEQYF. The chain couples TRBV10-3 to TRBJ2-7; 8 bases are shared with TRBD1. This CDR3 has 15 amino acids. Germline V gives CDR1 ENHRY, CDR2 SYGVKD. V lost 3 bases, J lost 0 bases, and 4 bases stayed unmatched.

The chain uses TRBV27 and TRBJ2-1, with D perhaps TRBD2 (5 bases). Germline V gene data show CDR1 as MNHEY and CDR2 as SMNVEV (reference sequence). This CDR3 is 16 amino acids long. V was shortened by 5 bases and J by 1 base, with 15 bases between the two germline ends. CDR3 region: CASSNLGPGSYNEQFF. DNA of the CDR3: TGTGCCAGCAGTAACCTAGGACCGGGGTCCTACAATGAGCAGTTCTTC.

The chain carries TRBV15 and TRBJ1-6; D is possibly TRBD1 (5 bases). Germline V gene data show CDR1 as LNHNV and CDR2 as YYDKDF (reference sequence). Between the trimmed V and J ends, which lost 1 base and 7 bases, there was a span of 11 bases. The CDR3 consists of 15 residues. CDR3 sequence reads: CATSRVQEGNSPLHF. The CDR3 DNA is TGTGCCACCAGCAGAGTTCAGGAGGGGAATTCACCCCTCCACTTT.

The chain has TRBV27 and TRBJ2-1; the D gene could be TRBD1 or TRBD2 (5 bases each). Germline V gives CDR1 MNHEY, CDR2 SMNVEV (reference sequence). This CDR3 is 13 amino acids long. V gave up 4 bases and J gave up 8 bases, with 12 bases separating them. The CDR3 region is CASSWDRGDEQFF. CDR3 DNA: TGTGCCAGCAGTTGGGACCGCGGTGATGAGCAGTTCTTC.

In its sample, this clone was seen once. The genes are TRBV7-8 and TRBJ2-7, with D perhaps TRBD1 or TRBD2 (5 bases each). From germline, CDR1 is SGHVS and CDR2 FQNEAQ. V dropped 3 bases and J dropped 3 bases, with 12 bases sitting between them. The CDR3 runs to 14 residues. The CDR3 protein is CASSFEGLLYEQYF. The CDR3 coding sequence is TGTGCCAGCAGCTTTGAGGGGCTTCTCTACGAGCAGTACTTC.

The chain links TRBV7-2 to TRBJ2-5; 7 positions match TRBD2. Germline V gene data show CDR1 as SGHTA and CDR2 as FQGNSA. The CDR3 is 14 residues long. J was trimmed by 3 bases and V by 5 bases; bases with no gene match: 6. CDR3 protein: CASSPPSGEETQYF. The CDR3 nucleotides are TGTGCCAGCAGCCCCCCTAGCGGAGAAGAGACCCAGTACTTC.

The chain recombines TRBV7-6 with TRBJ2-1; perhaps TRBD2 as D (5 bases). CDR3 length: 13 residues. Trimming removed 0 bases from V and 10 bases from J, with 10 bases in between. The germline V gene has CDR1 SGHVS and CDR2 FNYEAQ. CDR3 amino acids: CASSLASPGEQFF. As DNA, the CDR3 is TGTGCCAGCAGCTTAGCCAGTCCGGGGGAGCAGTTCTTC.

This chain joins TRBV30 and TRBJ2-7, with 7 nucleotides matching TRBD2. With V trimmed by 4 bases and J by 1 base, 7 bases remained unmatched. CDR1 and CDR2 (germline): GTSNPN, SVGIG (reference sequence). This CDR3 has 14 amino acids. This chain's CDR3 is CAWNIAGRSYEQYF. The CDR3 region has the DNA TGTGCCTGGAACATAGCGGGTCGGTCCTACGAGCAGTACTTC.